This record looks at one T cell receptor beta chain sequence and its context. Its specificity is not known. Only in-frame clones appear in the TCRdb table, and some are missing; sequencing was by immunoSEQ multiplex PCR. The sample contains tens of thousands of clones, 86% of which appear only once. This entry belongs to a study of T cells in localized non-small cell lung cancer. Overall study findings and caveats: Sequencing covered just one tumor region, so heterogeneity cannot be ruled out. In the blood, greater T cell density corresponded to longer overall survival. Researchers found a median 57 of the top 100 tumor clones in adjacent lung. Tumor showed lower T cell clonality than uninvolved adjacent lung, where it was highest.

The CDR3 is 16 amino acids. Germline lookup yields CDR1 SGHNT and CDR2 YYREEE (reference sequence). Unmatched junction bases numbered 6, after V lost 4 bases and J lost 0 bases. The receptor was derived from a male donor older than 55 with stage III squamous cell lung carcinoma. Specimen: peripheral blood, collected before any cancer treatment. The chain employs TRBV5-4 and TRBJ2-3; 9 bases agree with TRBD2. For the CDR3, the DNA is TGTGCCAGCAGCCTGAGGACTAGCGCCAGCACAGATACGCAGTATTTT. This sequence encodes CASSLRTSASTDTQYF.